Following are 31 T cell receptor beta chains from one sample sequenced in a study of OX40 agonist ivuxolimab in advanced cancers. The protocol was immunoSEQ multiplex PCR, while the TCRdb copy is restricted to in-frame clones and leaves out a portion. This table holds about 78,000 clones, about 80% found once. The starting material was CD4+ or CD8+ T cells sorted from blood, obtained in a trial of the OX40 agonist ivuxolimab. These receptors originate from an adult with an advanced solid tumor such as melanoma, head and neck, liver or kidney cancer.

The gene calls are TRBV7-9 and TRBJ2-1; D assignment may be TRBD1 or TRBD2 (5 bases each). The length of the CDR3 is 14 residues. V was trimmed by 5 bases and J by 10 bases, leaving 18 bases between them. Germline V gene sequence: CDR1 SEHNR, CDR2 FQNEAQ (reference sequence). The CDR3 region has the DNA TGTGCCAGCAGCCCCCAGAGGGGATCAGGGGAGCAGTTCTTC. As protein: CASSPQRGSGEQFF.

The chain uses TRBV5-4 and TRBJ2-7; the match to TRBD2 covers 10 bases. This CDR3 is 17 amino acids long. Germline CDR1 SGHNT, CDR2 YYREEE (reference sequence). Unmatched junction bases numbered 8, after V lost 0 bases and J lost 2 bases. In nucleotides, the CDR3 is TGTGCCAGCAGCTTGGCGCCTAGCGGGAGTGCCACCTACGAGCAGTACTTC. Encoded protein: CASSLAPSGSATYEQYF.

The chain is built from TRBV6-5 and TRBJ1-2; 9 bases are a match to TRBD1. The J segment lost 8 bases and the V segment lost 4 bases, leaving 2 bases of the junction unmatched. Germline CDR1 MNHEY, CDR2 SVGAGI. The CDR3 contains 12 residues. CDR3 sequence: CASSFGQGGYTF. The CDR3 region has the DNA TGTGCCAGCAGTTTCGGACAGGGGGGCTACACCTTC.

V is TRBV11-2 and J is TRBJ2-1; the D is unclear. The V gene's germline CDR1 is SGHAT and CDR2 FQNNGV. This CDR3 comprises 14 residues. Trimming took 1 base from V and 8 from J, leaving 12 bases between them. CDR3 loop: CASSLVRSQDEQFF. The DNA of the CDR3 is TGTGCCAGCAGCTTAGTTCGTTCGCAGGATGAGCAGTTCTTC.

This clone has only a few counts. This chain joins TRBV7-2 and TRBJ2-1; a weak D match, TRBD2 (6 bases). The ends were cut back, 2 bases at V and 7 bases at J, with 15 bases in the middle. Germline V gives CDR1 SGHTA, CDR2 FQGNSA. CDR3 length equals 15 residues. CDR3 in DNA: TGTGCCAGCAGCTTAACCGGACGCGGGACGAATGAGCAGTTCTTC. Translating gives CASSLTGRGTNEQFF.

The CDR3 sequence is CASSLEAMNTEAFF. The CDR3 bases are TGCGCCAGCAGCTTGGAGGCCATGAACACTGAAGCTTTCTTT. V usage is TRBV5-1 and J usage is TRBJ1-1; D is undetermined. V was trimmed by 0 bases and J by 0 bases, leaving 6 bases between them. The CDR3 totals 14 residues. The germline V gene has CDR1 SGHRS and CDR2 YFSETQ.

The V and J genes are TRBV9 and TRBJ2-2; tentative D call: TRBD1 (6 bases). CDR1 SGDLS and CDR2 YYNGEE come from the germline V gene. V was pared by 5 bases and J by 6 bases, with 14 bases between. This CDR3 region has 14 residues. CDR3 sequence (DNA): TGTGCCAGCAGGGGGGCCGTCGGGTCCGGGGAGCTGTTTTTT. It specifies CASRGAVGSGELFF.

The J gene is TRBJ2-3, the V gene TRBV11-3, with D unresolved. The CDR3 length is 12 residues. Germline loops: CDR1 SGHNT, CDR2 YENEEA. The ends were cut back, 5 bases at V and 1 base at J, with 4 bases in the middle. CDR3 sequence: CASSAGTDTQYF. CDR3 DNA: TGTGCCAGCAGCGCGGGCACAGATACGCAGTATTTT. The variable domain in full, completed from reference TRBV11-3 and TRBJ2-3, reads EAGVVQSPRYKIIEKKQPVAFWCNPISGHNTLYWYLQNLGQGPELLIRYENEEAVDDSQLPKDRFSAERLKGVDSTLKIQPAELGDSAVYLCASSAGTDTQYFGPGTRLTVL.

The V call is TRBV30, the J call TRBJ2-7; 10 bases line up with TRBD1. The CDR3 covers 13 residues. J gave up 3 bases and V 3 bases, and 2 bases lay outside the gene matches. CDR1 is GTSNPN, CDR2 SVGIG, per germline (reference sequence). CDR3 in amino acids: CAWSRDRGYEQYF. The CDR3 region has the DNA TGTGCCTGGAGCCGGGACAGGGGCTACGAGCAGTACTTC.

The chain combines TRBV5-4 with TRBJ2-2; D could derive from TRBD1 or TRBD2 (6 bases each). The CDR3 has 17 residues. Germline loops: CDR1 SGHNT, CDR2 YYREEE (reference sequence). V lost 4 bases to trimming and J lost 1 base, with 17 bases between them. CDR3 protein: CASSPPGAQGNTGELFF. CDR3 in DNA: TGTGCCAGCAGCCCCCCGGGGGCGCAGGGGAACACCGGGGAGCTGTTTTTT.

This sequence joins TRBV30 and TRBJ1-2; D may be TRBD1 (5 bases). Trimming cost V 4 bases and J 3 bases, with 9 bases left between them. This CDR3 has 12 amino acids. Germline assignment: CDR1 GTSNPN and CDR2 SVGIG (reference sequence). The chain's CDR3 is CAWTQGDYGYTF. CDR3 in DNA: TGTGCCTGGACGCAGGGAGACTATGGCTACACCTTC. The variable domain in full, completed from reference TRBV30 and TRBJ1-2, reads SQTIHQWPATLVQPVGSPLSLECTVEGTSNPNLYWYRQAAGRGLQLLFYSVGIGQISSEVPQNLSASRPQDRQFILSSKKLLLSDSGFYLCAWTQGDYGYTFGSGTRLTVV.

The chain links TRBV7-2 to TRBJ2-1, with 9 bases matching TRBD2. Germline CDR1 is SGHTA and CDR2 is FQGNSA. With V trimmed by 1 base and J by 9 bases, 7 bases remained unmatched. The CDR3 covers 15 residues. The CDR3 sequence: CASSLESSGIGEQFF. CDR3 DNA sequence: TGTGCCAGCAGCTTAGAATCTAGCGGGATAGGTGAGCAGTTCTTC.

The CDR3: CASSSSPQGSYQANYGYTF. The CDR3 DNA sequence: TGTGCCAGCAGCTCCTCCCCGCAGGGGTCCTACCAAGCTAACTATGGCTACACCTTC. This rearrangement joins TRBV11-2 to TRBJ1-2; TRBD1 might be the D (6 bases). From germline, CDR1 is SGHAT and CDR2 FQNNGV. Trimming took 4 bases from V and 0 from J, leaving 24 bases between them. The CDR3 has 19 residues. The full variable domain, rest sourced from reference TRBV11-2 and TRBJ1-2, is EAGVAQSPRYKIIEKRQSVAFWCNPISGHATLYWYQQILGQGPKLLIQFQNNGVVDDSQLPKDRFSAERLKGVDSTLKIQPAKLEDSAVYLCASSSSPQGSYQANYGYTFGSGTRLTVV.

The V call is TRBV4-2, the J call TRBJ1-2; perhaps TRBD1 as D (5 bases). Germline values: CDR1 LGHNA, CDR2 YNFKEQ. CDR3 length: 16 residues. With 0 bases removed from V and 4 bases from J, the gap between germline ends came to 15 bases. CDR3 region: CASSQDTGRRRYGYTF. CDR3 bases: TGTGCCAGCAGCCAAGATACGGGGCGCAGGCGCTATGGCTACACCTTC.

The chain joins TRBV6-1 to TRBJ2-6, with TRBD1 matching over 9 bases. This CDR3 region has 17 residues. CDR1 is MNHNS, CDR2 SASEGT, per germline. V dropped 3 bases and J dropped 2; count of bases not matched to a gene: 5. The CDR3: CASSDGTGQTGANVLTF. The CDR3 nucleotides read TGTGCCAGCAGTGATGGGACAGGGCAGACTGGGGCCAACGTCCTGACTTTC.

The rearrangement uses TRBV4-1 and TRBJ2-5; possibly TRBD2 for D (6 bases). Trimming took 0 bases from V and 5 from J, leaving 7 bases between them. Per germline, CDR1 MGHRA and CDR2 YSYEKL. The length of the CDR3 is 13 residues. The CDR3: CASSQETRETQYF. The CDR3 DNA reads as TGCGCCAGCAGCCAAGAGACTAGGGAGACCCAGTACTTC.

The rearrangement links TRBV10-3 to TRBJ2-7, with D perhaps TRBD1 (5 bases). This CDR3 is 13 amino acids long. Trimming took off 2 bases at V and 4 bases at J, with 9 bases between the two ends. Germline lookup yields CDR1 ENHRY and CDR2 SYGVKD. CDR3 sequence (DNA): TGTGCCATCAGTGAGCAAACAGGATACGAGCAGTACTTC. Its translation: CAISEQTGYEQYF.

The chain carries TRBV29-1 and TRBJ1-2; perhaps TRBD1 as D (5 bases). Between the trimmed V and J ends, which lost 3 bases and 13 bases, there was a span of 27 bases. The CDR3 totals 15 residues. Per germline, CDR1 SQVTM and CDR2 ANQGSEA. CDR3 nucleotides: TGCAGCGTTGATCGTCTCGGGGGAGGGCTGACACCTCTCACCTTC. Its translation is CSVDRLGGGLTPLTF.

V is TRBV11-3 and J is TRBJ2-3, with a tentative D call TRBD2 (5 bases). The CDR3 is 12 amino acids. CDR1 and CDR2 (germline): SGHNT, YENEEA. With 5 bases removed from V and 3 bases from J, the gap between germline ends came to 6 bases. CDR3 amino acids: CASSPGTDTQYF. In nucleotides, the CDR3 is TGTGCCAGCAGCCCGGGGACAGATACGCAGTATTTT.

The rearrangement uses TRBV15 and TRBJ2-1, with D unresolved. CDR3 length equals 14 residues. The V gene lost 1 base and the J gene lost 5 bases, with 9 bases spanning the gap. The germline gives CDR1 LNHNV, CDR2 YYDKDF (reference sequence). CDR3 region: CATSRGSTNNEQFF. The DNA for the CDR3 is TGTGCCACCAGCAGAGGTTCTACTAACAATGAGCAGTTCTTC.

This clone was counted once. The V call is TRBV19, the J call TRBJ1-2; D is perhaps TRBD1 (6 bases). V was pared by 5 bases and J by 7 bases, with 23 bases between. CDR1 and CDR2 from the germline V gene are LNHDA and SQIVND (reference sequence). CDR3 length equals 16 residues. The CDR3 region is CASSPQGGPPGGGYTF. CDR3 nucleotide sequence: TGTGCCAGTAGTCCCCAAGGGGGACCGCCAGGCGGTGGCTACACCTTC. Variable domain in full (rest from reference TRBV19 and TRBJ1-2): DGGITQSPKYLFRKEGQNVTLSCEQNLNHDAMYWYRQDPGQGLRLIYYSQIVNDFQKGDIAEGYSVSREKKESFPLTVTSAQKNPTAFYLCASSPQGGPPGGGYTFGSGTRLTVV.

The chain joins TRBV9 to TRBJ1-3, with D possibly TRBD1 on 5 matching bases. Per the germline V gene, CDR1 is SGDLS and CDR2 is YYNGEE. The CDR3 extends over 15 amino acids. Between the trimmed V and J ends, which lost 4 bases and 3 bases, there was a span of 14 bases. CDR3 in DNA: TGTGCCAGCAGCACCCGACAGTCAGGTGGAAACACCATATATTTT. As protein: CASSTRQSGGNTIYF.

CDR3 residues: CASSPVKHNQPQHF. The DNA of the CDR3 is TGTGCCAGCAGCCCTGTTAAACACAATCAGCCCCAGCATTTT. The chain recombines TRBV6-6 with TRBJ1-5; D call uncertain. The CDR3 is made up of 14 amino acids. V was trimmed by 6 bases and J by 3 bases, leaving 12 bases between them. Germline CDR1 MNHNY, CDR2 SVGAGI (reference sequence).

The table lists this clone with a count of one. The CDR3 nucleotides read TGTGCCAGCTCTAACTATGGCTACACCTTC. Amino acid sequence: CASSNYGYTF. The chain couples TRBV6-1 to TRBJ1-2; D ambiguous. The germline V gene encodes CDR1 MNHNS and CDR2 SASEGT. This CDR3 is built from 10 residues. V was clipped by 8 bases and J by 0 bases, with 1 base between them.

The V call is TRBV11-2, the J call TRBJ2-2; D ambiguous. Per the germline V gene, CDR1 is SGHAT and CDR2 is FQNNGV. The CDR3 contains 15 residues. The germline V and J ends were trimmed by 1 base and 8 bases, with 14 bases remaining between them. The CDR3 nucleotides read TGTGCCAGCAGCTTAGGCCCAGGATTGGTAGGGGAGCTGTTTTTT. It yields the protein CASSLGPGLVGELFF.

This clone was recorded a few times. V and J are TRBV27 and TRBJ2-2, with a weak D call TRBD2 (6 bases). Trimming shortened V by 1 base and J by 0 bases, and 6 bases separated the two germline ends. CDR1 is MNHEY, CDR2 SMNVEV, per germline (reference sequence). This CDR3 region has 15 residues. CDR3 in DNA: TGTGCCAGCAGTTTATGGGGGGCGAACACCGGGGAGCTGTTTTTT. This gives the protein CASSLWGANTGELFF.

This clone was seen a single time. The chain is built from TRBV7-9 and TRBJ1-4; maybe TRBD1 (6 bases). The CDR3 has 14 residues. Germline CDR1 SEHNR, CDR2 FQNEAQ (reference sequence). The germline V and J ends were trimmed by 6 bases and 5 bases, with 13 bases remaining between them. The CDR3 bases are TGTGCCAGCAGGCCGACAGGTAGCAATGAAAAACTGTTTTTT. Amino acid sequence: CASRPTGSNEKLFF. Complete variable domain (other parts from reference TRBV7-9 and TRBJ1-4): DTGVSQNPRHKITKRGQNVTFRCDPISEHNRLYWYRQTLGQGPEFLTYFQNEAQLEKSRLLSDRFSAERPKGSFSTLEIQRTEQGDSAMYLCASRPTGSNEKLFFGSGTQLSVL.

This clone was observed a few times. The J gene is TRBJ2-7, the V gene TRBV7-9; possible D gene TRBD1, 6 bases. The germline V and J ends were trimmed by 5 bases and 7 bases, with 15 bases remaining between them. Germline CDR1 and CDR2: SEHNR and FQNEAQ (reference sequence). The CDR3 runs to 13 residues. The CDR3 sequence: CASSPRGTSEQYF. The CDR3 bases are TGTGCCAGCAGCCCTAGAGGGACATCGGAGCAGTACTTC.

The V gene is TRBV30, the J gene TRBJ2-6; D unresolved. Trimming removed 2 bases at V and 0 bases at J, with 11 bases between. This CDR3 is 16 amino acids long. Per germline, CDR1 GTSNPN and CDR2 SVGIG (reference sequence). The CDR3 DNA reads as TGTGCCTGGAGTACCCGGAGACCCTCTGGGGCCAACGTCCTGACTTTC. Translating it yields CAWSTRRPSGANVLTF. Complete variable domain (other parts from reference TRBV30 and TRBJ2-6): SQTIHQWPATLVQPVGSPLSLECTVEGTSNPNLYWYRQAAGRGLQLLFYSVGIGQISSEVPQNLSASRPQDRQFILSSKKLLLSDSGFYLCAWSTRRPSGANVLTFGAGSRLTVL.

The sample holds a few counts of this clone. The sample holds other DNA sequences that translate to the same CDR3. The CDR3 sequence is CASSLNQPQHF. CDR3 coding DNA: TGTGCCAGCAGCCTGAATCAGCCCCAGCATTTT. The gene calls are TRBV2 and TRBJ1-5; D call uncertain. V was cut by 6 bases and J by 4 bases, with 4 bases left in between. This CDR3 region has 11 residues. Germline loops: CDR1 SNHLY, CDR2 FYNNEI.

The chain joins TRBV28 to TRBJ1-2; 8 bases line up with TRBD1. The CDR3 spans 13 residues. V lost 2 bases to trimming and J lost 7 bases; unmatched junction nucleotides: 3. Germline V CDR1 and CDR2: MDHEN, SYDVKM. CDR3 sequence (DNA): TGTGCCAGCAGTTTACAGGGACAGGCTGGCTACACCTTC. Translated: CASSLQGQAGYTF.